This record concerns one T cell receptor (beta chain) sequence. What it recognizes is unknown. TCRdb reprocessed the 5' RACE reads with MiXCR, giving one entry per CDR3 protein. The sample has some 150,000 distinct CDR3 sequences; 40% to 50% are singletons. The CDR3 sequence is 14 residues long. The V and J ends lost 1 base and 2 bases respectively, with 8 bases between them. The V gene's germline CDR1 is LGHDT and CDR2 YNNKEL (reference sequence). The data stem from a study of CD8 T cells in ankylosing spondylitis. Findings of the study overall: Disease-associated clones were reportedly significantly overrepresented in matched ankylosing spondylitis synovial fluid.

The sequencing sample was made of synovial fluid, either unsorted or a sorted T cell fraction (not recorded which). V usage is TRBV3-1 and J usage is TRBJ2-5; D gene unclear. The receptor's source is a male donor with ankylosing spondylitis. CDR3 bases: TGTGCCAGCAGCCAAGGTCCAGCACAAGAGACCCAGTACTTC. Amino acids: CASSQGPAQETQYF.